This passage covers 2 T cell receptor beta chains from one sample sequenced in a study of breast tumors, draining lymph nodes, adjacent tissues. Breast cancer patients provided tissue from their axillary draining lymph nodes. TCRdb processed the multiplex PCR reads anew with MiXCR; each CDR3 protein has one entry. The profile covers 120,000 or so distinct CDR3 sequences, with about 20% appearing a single time and over 3% taken by the ten largest. Sample: axillary lymph node tissue. These receptor sequences come from a female donor with breast cancer. Some clones in this sample may be carry-over from other donors' samples.

This clonotype appeared many times. The rearrangement links TRBV12-3 or TRBV12-4 to TRBJ1-2, with D unresolved. This CDR3 contains 12 residues. V shed 2 bases and J shed 7 bases, with 8 bases lying between them. CDR3 amino acids: CASSLQRAGYTF. DNA of the CDR3: TGTGCCAGCAGTTTACAGCGCGCTGGCTACACCTTC.

This clonotype was seen repeatedly, ten times or more. The DNA for the CDR3 is TGTGCCATCAGTGGGGGGACTAGTCTAGGAGGTGAGACCCAGTACTTC. It specifies CAISGGTSLGGETQYF. The chain employs TRBV10-3 and TRBJ2-5, with 8 bases that match TRBD2. The CDR3 covers 16 residues. Germline-derived CDR1 and CDR2 are ENHRY and SYGVKD. V lost 4 bases to trimming and J lost 5 bases; unmatched junction nucleotides: 12.